The T cell receptor beta chain under discussion was sequenced for a study of T cells in Graves' hyperthyroidism and ophthalmopathy. The germline V gene has CDR1 MNHEY and CDR2 SVGEGT. V dropped 8 bases and J dropped 3 bases, with 19 bases sitting between them. This CDR3 is built from 15 residues. About 9.4 ml fresh peripheral blood yielded the PBMCs. Amplification of TCR beta CDR3 regions was performed using RNA transcripts as template. First-round RT-PCR of the TCR CDR3 relied on the HTBI primer set. TCRdb processed the multiplex PCR reads anew with MiXCR; each CDR3 protein has one entry. This sample has under 800,000 distinct CDR3 sequences, with 14% found just once. This clonotype was seen ten or more times.

The receptor's source is a woman aged 18-29 years with Graves' hyperthyroidism. Material: blood. This sequence joins TRBV6-2 or TRBV6-3 and TRBJ2-5; no firm D call. CDR3 residues: CASQSPSAHKETQYF. CDR3 nucleotides: TGTGCCAGCCAATCTCCGTCCGCGCATAAAGAGACCCAGTACTTC.